One sample yielded the 9 T cell receptor beta chains listed below, sequenced in a study of T cell clonality in common variable immunodeficiency. Clones were sequenced by immunoSEQ multiplex PCR, and TCRdb holds only the in-frame ones, with some missing. The data show about 30,000 clones, with none appearing a single time. The sample comprised peripheral blood mononuclear cells. Receptors originate from a person aged 18 to 70 in good health.

On this clone: The CDR3 end lies 3 residues beyond the end of the read and is filled in from the germline J gene. V gene TRBV7-9 combines with J gene TRBJ2-5, with 10 positions matching TRBD2. Germline V gene sequence: CDR1 SEHNR, CDR2 FQNEAQ (reference sequence). This CDR3 is 14 amino acids long. The V segment lost 5 bases and the J segment 5 bases; nucleotides outside the gene matches: 5. CDR3 sequence reads: CASSQRGGQETQYF. Partial CDR3 DNA: TGTGCCAGCAGCCAGCGGGGGGGCCAGGAGACC.

This clone was observed a handful of times. The CDR3 goes on 3 residues after the read ends, and that part is filled in from the germline J gene. The rearrangement links TRBV7-9 to TRBJ2-7; a weak D match, TRBD1 (6 bases). Germline V gene data show CDR1 as SEHNR and CDR2 as FQNEAQ (reference sequence). The CDR3 totals 12 residues. The V and J ends lost 7 bases and 3 bases respectively, with 10 bases between them. The CDR3: CASKGDGYEQYF. CDR3 DNA, as far as it was read: TGTGCCAGCAAGGGGGACGGCTACGAG. The whole variable domain, filled in from reference TRBV7-9 and TRBJ2-7, reads DTGVSQNPRHKITKRGQNVTFRCDPISEHNRLYWYRQTLGQGPEFLTYFQNEAQLEKSRLLSDRFSAERPKGSFSTLEIQRTEQGDSAMYLCASKGDGYEQYFGPGTRLTVT.

This clone was counted ten times or more. Read sequence stops 3 residues before the CDR3 end, and the germline J gene provides the missing end. The J gene is TRBJ2-5, the V gene TRBV10-3, with 7 bases aligning to TRBD2. There are 14 residues in the CDR3. With 4 bases clipped from V and 2 bases from J, the junction kept 4 bases outside the gene matches. The germline gives CDR1 ENHRY, CDR2 SYGVKD. The CDR3 sequence: CAISGLADQETQYF. CDR3 bases read: TGTGCCATCAGTGGGCTAGCGGATCAAGAGACC.

There are a few counts of this clone. CDR3 sequence: CASSLGGPPYDYTF. The sequenced CDR3 bases are TGTGCCAGCAGCTTAGGGGGCCCCCCCTACGAC. The gene calls are TRBV7-2 and TRBJ1-2, with D tentatively TRBD1 (5 bases). The missing CDR3 end, 3 residues past where the read stops, is filled in from the germline J gene. The germline V gene encodes CDR1 SGHTA and CDR2 FQGNSA. This CDR3 contains 14 residues.

This clone was observed many times. The read ends 3 residues before the CDR3 terminus; that terminus is restored from the germline J gene. The V gene is TRBV7-2, the J gene TRBJ2-3; no clear D. The CDR3 extends over 14 amino acids. Germline CDR1 reads SGHTA; CDR2 reads FQGNSA. V lost 3 bases, J lost 4 bases, and 11 bases lay in between. The part of the CDR3 DNA that was read is TGTGCCAGCAGCTTGATACCGGTACCAGATACG. Translating it yields CASSLIPVPDT. The full CDR3 protein is CASSLIPVPDTQYF.

This clone was detected many times. The DNA read from the CDR3 is TGTGCCAGCAGGATTAAGGAGGCGGGTAATTCACCC. Its protein product is CASRIKEAGNSP. The complete CDR3 sequence is CASRIKEAGNSPLHF. V usage is TRBV7-2 and J usage is TRBJ1-6, with unresolved D. From the germline J gene comes the end of the CDR3, since the read stops 3 residues before it. Trimming removed 6 bases at V and 6 bases at J, with 15 bases between. Germline loops: CDR1 SGHTA, CDR2 FQGNSA. The CDR3 spans 15 residues.

The sequenced CDR3 bases are TGTGCCAGCAGCTTGGGTCTCGAG. It encodes CASSLGLE. The complete CDR3 protein is CASSLGLEQYF. This rearrangement joins TRBV5-6 to TRBJ2-7, with no clear D. The read is 3 residues too short to cover the CDR3 end, so that end is filled in from the germline J gene. The CDR3 has 11 residues. Germline CDR1 reads SGHDT; CDR2 reads YYEEEE. V was shortened by 0 bases and J by 6 bases, with 4 bases between the two germline ends.

There are many counts of this clone. The read ends 3 residues before the CDR3 terminus; that terminus is restored from the germline J gene. The chain is built from TRBV4-1 and TRBJ2-7; a possible D gene is TRBD2 (5 bases). The germline CDR1 and CDR2 sequences are MGHRA and YSYEKL. The V gene lost 1 base and the J gene lost 0 bases, with 10 bases spanning the gap. The length of the CDR3 is 15 residues. The part of the CDR3 DNA that was read is TGCGCCAGCAGCCAAGTAGAGACTAACTCCTACGAG. It yields the protein CASSQVETNSYE. The full-length CDR3 reads as CASSQVETNSYEQYF.

The table lists this clone with a few counts. CDR3 bases read: TGTGCCAGAAGCTTATTCCGACAGGTAAATCAAGGAGGGAATCAGCCC. Translated: CARSLFRQVNQGGNQP. The whole CDR3 protein reads CARSLFRQVNQGGNQPQHF. The V call is TRBV5-3, the J call TRBJ1-5, with D maybe TRBD1 (6 bases). Read data end 3 residues before the CDR3 end; the end is taken from the germline J gene. TRBV5-3 is an ORF, with its function uncertain. This CDR3 comprises 19 residues. The V end lost 2 bases, the J end lost 4 bases, and 25 bases lay between the germline ends.